The 12 T cell receptor beta chains below all came from one sample that was sequenced in a study of T cell responses to AZD1222 COVID-19 vaccine. Sequenced by immunoSEQ multiplex PCR; TCRdb stores in-frame clones only, minus some. The sample shows about 72,000 clones, roughly nine tenths of them seen only once. The source was peripheral blood, collected 28 days after the second AZD1222 dose. The receptor source for this set is an adult who received the AZD1222 COVID-19 vaccine.

The rearrangement uses TRBV12-3 or TRBV12-4 and TRBJ1-5; no definite D call. The CDR3 loop spans 12 amino acids. V was clipped by 5 bases and J by 7 bases, with 9 bases between them. CDR3 sequence reads: CASSRQEQPQHF. The CDR3 region has the DNA TGTGCCAGCAGTCGGCAGGAGCAGCCCCAGCATTTT.

The chain is built from TRBV4-1 and TRBJ2-1, with 7 positions matching TRBD2. The CDR3 loop spans 16 amino acids. Germline lookup yields CDR1 MGHRA and CDR2 YSYEKL. V gave up 1 base and J gave up 9 bases; unmatched junction bases: 12. The CDR3 region has the DNA TGCGCCAGCAGCCAAGTGCGCGCGCGACGGGAGGCTGAGCAGTTCTTC. Its translation: CASSQVRARREAEQFF.

V and J are TRBV5-1 and TRBJ1-4; tentatively, D is TRBD1 (5 bases). Per the germline V gene, CDR1 is SGHRS and CDR2 is YFSETQ. This CDR3 contains 14 residues. V lost 4 bases, J lost 6 bases, and 13 bases lay in between. The CDR3 here is CASSPWTIDEKLFF. The CDR3 DNA reads TGCGCCAGCAGCCCGTGGACAATAGATGAAAAACTGTTTTTT.

This clone was seen once. This chain links TRBV3-1 (or the pseudogene TRBV3-2) with TRBJ1-6; the D gene is possibly TRBD1 (5 bases). V was pared by 1 base and J by 8 bases, with 12 bases between. The germline gives CDR1 LGHDT, CDR2 YNNKEL (reference sequence). This CDR3 comprises 15 residues. CDR3 amino acids: CASSQVGLGDSPLHF. The CDR3 DNA sequence: TGTGCCAGCAGCCAAGTAGGCCTAGGGGATTCACCCCTCCACTTT.

The chain employs TRBV6-5 and TRBJ2-7; 8 nucleotides agree with TRBD2. The V segment lost 6 bases and the J segment 7 bases; nucleotides outside the gene matches: 8. CDR3 length: 13 amino acids. Germline V gene data show CDR1 as MNHEY and CDR2 as SVGAGI. CDR3 coding DNA: TGTGCCAGCAGAGACTCGCCGGGAGGGGAGCAGTACTTC. It is translated as CASRDSPGGEQYF.

V usage is TRBV19 and J usage is TRBJ2-7, with TRBD2 matching 8 bases. The V and J ends lost 0 bases and 3 bases, in that order; junction bases with no gene match: 4. CDR1 is LNHDA and CDR2 is SQIVND in the germline V gene (reference sequence). This CDR3 is 15 amino acids long. The CDR3: CASSIDLGLDYEQYF. CDR3 nucleotides: TGTGCCAGTAGTATAGATCTGGGACTAGACTACGAGCAGTACTTC. Full variable domain (missing parts from reference TRBV19 and TRBJ2-7): DGGITQSPKYLFRKEGQNVTLSCEQNLNHDAMYWYRQDPGQGLRLIYYSQIVNDFQKGDIAEGYSVSREKKESFPLTVTSAQKNPTAFYLCASSIDLGLDYEQYFGPGTRLTVT.

The V call is TRBV10-3, the J call TRBJ2-3; 8 bases match TRBD2. V was clipped by 0 bases and J by 0 bases; unmatched bases: 5. The CDR3 has 17 amino acids. Germline V gene lookup returns CDR1 ENHRY and CDR2 SYGVKD. The CDR3 coding sequence is TGTGCCATCAGTGAGTCGCAGCTAGCGGGCAGCACAGATACGCAGTATTTT. It translates to CAISESQLAGSTDTQYF.

The CDR3 region has the DNA TGTGCCAGTAGTATCTCGCGGGGGGAGTGGGATACGCAGTATTTT. Its protein is CASSISRGEWDTQYF. The V call is TRBV19, the J call TRBJ2-3, with TRBD2 matching 8 bases. The J segment lost 6 bases and the V segment lost 3 bases, leaving 8 bases of the junction unmatched. CDR3 size: 15 residues. Germline lookup yields CDR1 LNHDA and CDR2 SQIVND (reference sequence). The variable domain in full, with the rest retrieved from reference TRBV19 and TRBJ2-3, is DGGITQSPKYLFRKEGQNVTLSCEQNLNHDAMYWYRQDPGQGLRLIYYSQIVNDFQKGDIAEGYSVSREKKESFPLTVTSAQKNPTAFYLCASSISRGEWDTQYFGPGTRLTVL.

This chain connects TRBV11-2 to TRBJ1-4; no clear D gene. V was cut by 1 base and J by 2 bases, with 5 bases left in between. This CDR3 region has 14 residues. CDR1 and CDR2 from the germline V gene are SGHAT and FQNNGV. The CDR3 nucleotides read TGTGCCAGCAGCTTAGGCACGACTAATGAAAAACTGTTTTTT. Translated: CASSLGTTNEKLFF. The full variable domain, in which reference TRBV11-2 and TRBJ1-4 provide the parts outside the CDR3, is EAGVAQSPRYKIIEKRQSVAFWCNPISGHATLYWYQQILGQGPKLLIQFQNNGVVDDSQLPKDRFSAERLKGVDSTLKIQPAKLEDSAVYLCASSLGTTNEKLFFGSGTQLSVL.

V is TRBV5-1 and J is TRBJ1-2, with D possibly being TRBD1 (5 bases). Germline assignment: CDR1 SGHRS and CDR2 YFSETQ. V gave up 0 bases and J gave up 3 bases, with 12 bases separating them. CDR3 length: 15 amino acids. CDR3 DNA: TGCGCCAGCAGCTTGGGTCAGGACAATTACTATGGCTACACCTTC. Protein: CASSLGQDNYYGYTF. Variable domain in full (rest from reference TRBV5-1 and TRBJ1-2): KAGVTQTPRYLIKTRGQQVTLSCSPISGHRSVSWYQQTPGQGLQFLFEYFSETQRNKGNFPGRFSGRQFSNSRSEMNVSTLELGDSALYLCASSLGQDNYYGYTFGSGTRLTVV.

This clone was found a few times. A read error may produce the germline difference seen at one junction end. The chain couples TRBV28 to TRBJ2-1, with D maybe TRBD2 (7 bases). The germline V gene has CDR1 MDHEN and CDR2 SYDVKM. The CDR3 totals 12 residues. As DNA, the CDR3 is TGTGCCAGCAGTGGGGTAGGGGGGAGGGCCATCTTC. Translated, it gives CASSGVGGRAIF. Using reference TRBV28 and TRBJ2-1 for the parts outside the CDR3, the full variable domain is DVKVTQSSRYLVKRTGEKVFLECVQDMDHENMFWYRQDPGLGLRLIYFSYDVKMKEKGDIPEGYSVSREKKERFSLILESASTNQTSMYLCASSGVGGRAIFGPGTRLTVL.

The CDR3 DNA follows: TGCGCCAGCAGCTTTGGTAGCGGGAAGGGCGAGACCCAGTACTTC. It yields the protein CASSFGSGKGETQYF. V and J are TRBV5-1 and TRBJ2-5; TRBD2 aligns across 8 bases. Trimming cost V 2 bases and J 5 bases; bases outside gene matches: 8. The CDR3 contains 15 residues. Germline V gene data show CDR1 as SGHRS and CDR2 as YFSETQ.